Below, 14 T cell receptor beta chains from the same sample are listed, as sequenced in a study of blood T cell repertoires in COVID-19. Libraries were prepared by immunoSEQ multiplex PCR; TCRdb keeps only in-frame clonotypes and omits some of them. The table lists 90,000 to 100,000 clones, around 81% of them singletons. Sequenced material: peripheral blood. The receptor set was obtained from a man between 60 and 70 years old with acute or convalescent COVID-19.

The rearrangement uses TRBV21-1 and TRBJ1-1; the table's D call TRBD1 went unverified against the DNA. TRBV21-1 is noted as a pseudogene. The CDR3 runs to 17 residues. The CDR3 DNA is TGTGCCAGCAGCAAGTACCGGGACAGTTCCGGGGACACTGAAGCTTTCTTT. Its translation: CASSKYRDSSGDTEAFF.

The chain employs TRBV12-3 or TRBV12-4 and TRBJ1-1, with a weak D call TRBD1 (6 bases). This CDR3 contains 13 residues. V was pared by 6 bases and J by 8 bases, with 16 bases between. Written as DNA, the CDR3 is TGTGCCAGCAGCTCATTACAGGGTTTAGAAGCTTTCTTT. Protein product: CASSSLQGLEAFF.

V and J are TRBV5-5 and TRBJ1-5, with D possibly being TRBD1 (6 bases). Germline CDR1 is SGHKS and CDR2 is YYEKEE (reference sequence). Trimming left V 0 bases short and J 7 bases short, with 11 bases between. The CDR3 runs to 14 residues. CDR3 amino acids: CASSLEGTRQPQHF. The CDR3 DNA is TGTGCCAGCAGCTTGGAAGGGACAAGGCAGCCCCAGCATTTT.

The chain couples TRBV6-5 to TRBJ2-7, with D possibly TRBD1 on 6 matching bases. CDR1 is MNHEY and CDR2 is SVGAGI in the germline V gene. The CDR3 runs to 13 residues. The V gene lost 0 bases and the J gene lost 6 bases, with 9 bases spanning the gap. For the CDR3, the DNA is TGTGCCAGCAGTTACTCCCGAGGGGGCGAGCAGTACGTC. Translating it yields CASSYSRGGEQYV.

This sequence joins TRBV5-8 and TRBJ2-1, with D maybe TRBD2 (5 bases). Germline V CDR1 and CDR2: SGHTS, YDEGEE. The CDR3 contains 14 residues. Trimming left V 0 bases short and J 6 bases short, with 10 bases between. This CDR3 is CASSLGLAFNEQFF. In nucleotides, the CDR3 is TGTGCCAGCAGCTTGGGGCTAGCATTCAATGAGCAGTTCTTC.

The gene calls are TRBV5-1 and TRBJ1-1, with D perhaps TRBD1 (6 bases). The CDR3 totals 14 residues. Germline V gene sequence: CDR1 SGHRS, CDR2 YFSETQ. Between the trimmed V and J ends, which lost 0 bases and 1 base, there was a span of 7 bases. The CDR3: CASSLGGGNTEAFF. Written as DNA, the CDR3 is TGCGCCAGCAGCTTGGGAGGGGGGAACACTGAAGCTTTCTTT. The full variable domain, in which reference TRBV5-1 and TRBJ1-1 provide the parts outside the CDR3, is KAGVTQTPRYLIKTRGQQVTLSCSPISGHRSVSWYQQTPGQGLQFLFEYFSETQRNKGNFPGRFSGRQFSNSRSEMNVSTLELGDSALYLCASSLGGGNTEAFFGQGTRLTVV.

The V and J genes are TRBV10-2 and TRBJ2-1; D remains ambiguous. With 4 bases removed from V and 10 bases from J, the gap between germline ends came to 5 bases. The CDR3 contains 10 residues. Per the germline V gene, CDR1 is WSHSY and CDR2 is SAAADI. CDR3 sequence reads: CASSGLEQFF. In nucleotides, the CDR3 is TGCGCCAGCAGTGGACTGGAGCAGTTCTTC.

The J gene is TRBJ2-1, the V gene TRBV6-5, with D possibly matching TRBD2 (5 bases). Trimming cost V 8 bases and J 9 bases, with 17 bases left between them. Germline V gives CDR1 MNHEY, CDR2 SVGAGI. The CDR3 runs to 13 residues. In DNA form, the CDR3 reads TGTGCCAGCCGACTTGGCGGAGAGGGTGAGCAGTTCTTC. Its protein product is CASRLGGEGEQFF.

The chain carries TRBV7-2 and TRBJ2-2; weak D call: TRBD1 (6 bases). The CDR3 extends over 16 amino acids. Germline CDR1 reads SGHTA; CDR2 reads FQGNSA. Trimming took off 5 bases at V and 2 bases at J, with 15 bases between the two ends. For the CDR3, the DNA is TGTGCCAGCAGCGCCCACGGGACACCTAACACCGGGGAGCTGTTTTTT. This gives the protein CASSAHGTPNTGELFF.

The V and J genes are TRBV6-6 and TRBJ2-1, with D tentatively TRBD2 (6 bases). The germline V and J ends were trimmed by 8 bases and 0 bases, with 14 bases remaining between them. The length of the CDR3 is 15 residues. Germline V gives CDR1 MNHNY, CDR2 SVGAGI (reference sequence). In DNA, the CDR3 is TGTGCCAGCTGCGCATTAGCGGTCTCCTACAATGAGCAGTTCTTC. This translates into CASCALAVSYNEQFF.

V usage is TRBV10-3 and J usage is TRBJ1-5; 7 nucleotides agree with TRBD1. Looked up from germline, CDR1 is ENHRY and CDR2 is SYGVKD. With V trimmed by 6 bases and J by 3 bases, 2 bases remained unmatched. This CDR3 contains 13 residues. The CDR3 is CAISDRDNQPQHF. DNA for the CDR3: TGTGCCATCAGCGACAGGGACAATCAGCCCCAGCATTTT.

This chain uses TRBV29-1 with TRBJ1-2, with 10 nucleotides matching TRBD1. The CDR3 extends over 15 amino acids. Germline V gene lookup returns CDR1 SQVTM and CDR2 ANQGSEA. The V and J ends lost 7 bases and 4 bases, in that order; junction bases with no gene match: 12. The CDR3 sequence: CSASAATGGSYGYTF. In DNA form, the CDR3 reads TGCAGCGCCTCAGCCGCGACAGGGGGCAGCTATGGCTACACCTTC.

This chain uses TRBV29-1 with TRBJ1-4; D unclear. The germline gives CDR1 SQVTM, CDR2 ANQGSEA. V lost 5 bases, J lost 5 bases, and 12 bases lay in between. The CDR3 totals 13 residues. The CDR3, as DNA: TGCAGCGTTCGATGGCATCTGAATGAAAAACTGTTTTTT. It yields the protein CSVRWHLNEKLFF.

This chain connects TRBV27 to TRBJ2-7; TRBD1 might be the D (6 bases). The CDR3 contains 16 residues. Deletions cut 2 bases from V and 6 bases from J, with 20 bases between. Looked up from germline, CDR1 is MNHEY and CDR2 is SMNVEV (reference sequence). CDR3 DNA: TGTGCCAGCAGTTTACAAGGTATGGTACAGGGATCCGAGCAGTACTTC. It specifies CASSLQGMVQGSEQYF.